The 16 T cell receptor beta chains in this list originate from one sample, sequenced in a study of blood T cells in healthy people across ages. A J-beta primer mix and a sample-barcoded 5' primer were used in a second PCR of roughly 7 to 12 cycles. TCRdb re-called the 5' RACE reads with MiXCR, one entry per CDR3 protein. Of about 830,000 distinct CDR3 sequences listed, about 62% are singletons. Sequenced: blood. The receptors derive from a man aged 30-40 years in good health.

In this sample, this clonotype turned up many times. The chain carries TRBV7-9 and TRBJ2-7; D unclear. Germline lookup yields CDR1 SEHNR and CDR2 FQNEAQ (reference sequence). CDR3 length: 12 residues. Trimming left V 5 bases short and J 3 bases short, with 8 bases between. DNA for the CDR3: TGTGCCAGCAGCCCCTCAGGCTACGAGCAGTACTTC. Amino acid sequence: CASSPSGYEQYF.

In DNA form, the CDR3 reads TGTGCCAGCAGTATCGCGAGGGGCAGCAATCAGCCCCAGCATTTT. This translates into CASSIARGSNQPQHF. The V and J genes are TRBV2 and TRBJ1-5, with D maybe TRBD1 (5 bases). The V end was cut by 5 bases, the J end by 1 base, with 12 bases between. The CDR3 has 15 amino acids. Germline values: CDR1 SNHLY, CDR2 FYNNEI. Full variable domain (outside the CDR3, taken from reference TRBV2 and TRBJ1-5): EPEVTQTPSHQVTQMGQEVILRCVPISNHLYFYWYRQILGQKVEFLVSFYNNEISEKSEIFDDQFSVERPDGSNFTLKIRSTKLEDSAMYFCASSIARGSNQPQHFGDGTRLSIL.

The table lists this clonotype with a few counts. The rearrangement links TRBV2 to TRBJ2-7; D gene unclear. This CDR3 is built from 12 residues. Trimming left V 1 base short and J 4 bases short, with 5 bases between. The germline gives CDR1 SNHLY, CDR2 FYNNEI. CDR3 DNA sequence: TGTGCCAGCAGTGAAGAGTATTACGAGCAGTACTTC. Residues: CASSEEYYEQYF.

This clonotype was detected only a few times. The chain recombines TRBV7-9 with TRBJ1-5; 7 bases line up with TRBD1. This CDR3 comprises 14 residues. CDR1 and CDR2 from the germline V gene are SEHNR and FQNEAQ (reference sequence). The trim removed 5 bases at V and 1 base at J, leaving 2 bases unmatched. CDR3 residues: CASSVGQSNQPQHF. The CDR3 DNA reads TGTGCCAGCAGCGTGGGACAGAGCAATCAGCCCCAGCATTTT.

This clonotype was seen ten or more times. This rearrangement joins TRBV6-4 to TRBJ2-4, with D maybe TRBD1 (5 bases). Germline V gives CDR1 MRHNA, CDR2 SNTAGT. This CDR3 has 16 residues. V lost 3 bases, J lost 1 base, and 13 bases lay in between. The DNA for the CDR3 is TGTGCCAGCAGTGAACATATGACAGACGCCAAAAACATTCAGTACTTC. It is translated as CASSEHMTDAKNIQYF.

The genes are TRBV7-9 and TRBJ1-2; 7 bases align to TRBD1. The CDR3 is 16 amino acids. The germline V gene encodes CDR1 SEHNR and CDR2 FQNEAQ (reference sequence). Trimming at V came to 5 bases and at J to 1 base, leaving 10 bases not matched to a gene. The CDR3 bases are TGTGCCAGCAGCACCGCCGGGACAGCATATAACTATGGCTACACCTTC. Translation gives CASSTAGTAYNYGYTF.

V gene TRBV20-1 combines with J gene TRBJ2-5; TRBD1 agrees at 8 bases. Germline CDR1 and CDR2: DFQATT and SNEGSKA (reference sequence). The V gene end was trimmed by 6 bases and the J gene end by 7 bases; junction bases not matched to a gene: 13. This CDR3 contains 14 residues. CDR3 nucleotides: TGCAGTGCGGGGAGGACAGGGCCCGGTGGGACCCAGTACTTC. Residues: CSAGRTGPGGTQYF.

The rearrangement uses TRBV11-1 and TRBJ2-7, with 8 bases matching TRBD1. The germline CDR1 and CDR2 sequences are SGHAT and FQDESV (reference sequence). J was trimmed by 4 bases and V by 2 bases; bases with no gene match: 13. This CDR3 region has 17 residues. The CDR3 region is CASSLPDREQDQYEQYF. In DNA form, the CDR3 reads TGTGCCAGCAGCTTACCGGACAGGGAACAGGACCAATACGAGCAGTACTTC.

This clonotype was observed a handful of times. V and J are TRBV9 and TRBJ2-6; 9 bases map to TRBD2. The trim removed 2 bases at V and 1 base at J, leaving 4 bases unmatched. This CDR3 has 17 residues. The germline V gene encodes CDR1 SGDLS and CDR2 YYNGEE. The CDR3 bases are TGTGCCAGCAGCGTGAGCGGGGGGTCTTCTGGGGCCAACGTCCTGACTTTC. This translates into CASSVSGGSSGANVLTF.

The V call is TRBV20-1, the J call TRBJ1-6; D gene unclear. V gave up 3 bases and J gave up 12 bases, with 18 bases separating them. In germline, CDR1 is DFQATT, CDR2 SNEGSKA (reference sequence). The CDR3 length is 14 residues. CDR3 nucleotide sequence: TGCAGTGCTAGGTATCGGAACGGGGAGTTACCCCTCCACTTT. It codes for CSARYRNGELPLHF.

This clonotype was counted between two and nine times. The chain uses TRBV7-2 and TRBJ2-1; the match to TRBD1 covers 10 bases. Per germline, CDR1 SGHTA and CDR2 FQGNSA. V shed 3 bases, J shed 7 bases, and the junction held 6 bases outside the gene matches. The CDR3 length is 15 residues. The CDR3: CASSFGGQGGNEQFF. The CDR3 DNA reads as TGTGCCAGCAGCTTTGGAGGACAGGGGGGGAATGAGCAGTTCTTC.

DNA of the CDR3: TGTGCCAGCAGCCATCTGGGACAGGGGTCCTACGAGCAGTACTTC. Translation: CASSHLGQGSYEQYF. This chain joins TRBV3-1 and TRBJ2-7; TRBD1 aligns across 10 bases. The germline CDR1 and CDR2 sequences are LGHDT and YNNKEL (reference sequence). V shed 3 bases, J shed 1 base, and the junction held 3 bases outside the gene matches. There are 15 residues in the CDR3.

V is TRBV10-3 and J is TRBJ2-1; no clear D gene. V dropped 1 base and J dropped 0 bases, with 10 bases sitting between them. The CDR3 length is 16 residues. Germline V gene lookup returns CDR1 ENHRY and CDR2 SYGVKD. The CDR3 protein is CAISEFDSSSYNEQFF. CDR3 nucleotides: TGTGCCATCAGTGAGTTCGACTCCTCCTCCTACAATGAGCAGTTCTTC.

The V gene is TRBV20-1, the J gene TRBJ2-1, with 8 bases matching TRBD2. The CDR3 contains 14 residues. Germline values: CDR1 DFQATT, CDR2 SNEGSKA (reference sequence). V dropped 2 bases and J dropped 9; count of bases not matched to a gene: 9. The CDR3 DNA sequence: TGCAGTGCTAGATCGAGCGGGGGAGGTGGTGAGCAGTTCTTC. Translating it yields CSARSSGGGGEQFF.

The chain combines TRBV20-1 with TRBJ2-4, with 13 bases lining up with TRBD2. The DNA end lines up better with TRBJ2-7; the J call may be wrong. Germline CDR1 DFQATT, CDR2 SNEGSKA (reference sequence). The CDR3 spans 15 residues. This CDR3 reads CSADKGTSGVSEQYF. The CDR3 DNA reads TGCAGTGCCGACAAGGGGACTAGCGGGGTCAGCGAGCAGTACTTC.

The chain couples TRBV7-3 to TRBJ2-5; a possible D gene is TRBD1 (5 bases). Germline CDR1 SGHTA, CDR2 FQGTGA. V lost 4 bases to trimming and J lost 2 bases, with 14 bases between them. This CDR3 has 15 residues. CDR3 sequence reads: CASSSQGSTQETQYF. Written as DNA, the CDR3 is TGTGCCAGCAGCTCCCAGGGCAGCACTCAAGAGACCCAGTACTTC.